The clone carrying this TCR beta chain showed up many times. This specimen belongs to a study of neurological immune-mediated disorders. V gave up 0 bases and J gave up 2 bases; unmatched junction bases: 7. The germline CDR1 and CDR2 sequences are ENHRY and SYGVKD. The CDR3 length is 17 residues. Via MiXCR, TCRdb re-called the 5' RACE reads, giving one row per CDR3 protein. The table has 71,000 or so distinct CDR3 sequences, around 4.6% seen once; the top ten hold 2.2%. The source of this sequence is a woman in her twenties or thirties with multiple sclerosis. The sequencing input was PBMCs. The chain joins TRBV10-3 to TRBJ2-4; the match to TRBD1 covers 7 bases. CDR3 residues: CAISESQGGLTKNIQYF. DNA of the CDR3: TGTGCCATCAGTGAGTCTCAAGGGGGCTTAACCAAAAACATTCAGTACTTC.